This TCR beta chain comes out of a study of control samples from healthy donors and cancer patients. Libraries were prepared by immunoSEQ multiplex PCR; TCRdb keeps only in-frame clonotypes and omits some of them. The sample has approximately 70,000 clones, more than 70% seen once. The germline V gene encodes CDR1 KGHDR and CDR2 SFDVKD. V was clipped by 6 bases and J by 5 bases; unmatched bases: 3. This CDR3 has 14 residues. The sequence was obtained from a woman between 50 and 59 years old with head and neck cancer. The chain uses TRBV24-1 and TRBJ2-2, with 9 bases matching TRBD1. Source material: PBMCs. CDR3 in amino acids: CATSPGTGTGELFF. The DNA for the CDR3 is TGTGCCACCAGTCCCGGGACAGGGACCGGGGAGCTGTTTTTT.